Shown below are 29 T cell receptor beta chains from a single sample sequenced in a study of shared clonotypes between healthy human individuals. The table came from immunoSEQ multiplex PCR; TCRdb's copy has only in-frame clones and leaves some out. The sample shows about 560,000 clones, around 78% of them seen only once. Sequences were obtained from PBMCs. These receptor sequences come from a woman aged 35 to 49 in good health. Some clones in this sample may be carry-over from other donors' samples.

This rearrangement joins TRBV6-1 to TRBJ1-4; D is uncertain. The CDR3 sequence is 13 residues long. Germline-derived CDR1 and CDR2 are MNHNS and SASEGT. Deletions cut 3 bases from V and 4 bases from J, with 6 bases between. As DNA, the CDR3 is TGTGCCAGCAGTGAGGGCCGTAATGAAAAACTGTTTTTT. It encodes CASSEGRNEKLFF.

The chain recombines TRBV2 with TRBJ2-5; 8 bases map to TRBD2. Germline CDR1 reads SNHLY; CDR2 reads FYNNEI. The CDR3 runs to 15 residues. J lost 1 base, V lost 6 bases, and 7 bases had no gene match. CDR3 protein: CASRGTSNGQETQYF. The DNA of the CDR3 is TGTGCCAGCAGGGGGACTAGTAACGGCCAAGAGACCCAGTACTTC.

This clone occurred a few times. The J gene is TRBJ1-2, the V gene TRBV7-2, with D possibly being TRBD1 (5 bases). The CDR3 consists of 14 residues. The ends were cut back, 1 base at V and 11 bases at J, with 17 bases in the middle. Germline CDR1 SGHTA, CDR2 FQGNSA. CDR3 sequence: CASSLGGDTRRYTF. The CDR3 bases are TGTGCCAGCAGCTTAGGGGGCGACACTCGGAGGTACACCTTC.

A remark on this clone: A junction end diverges from the germline sequence, so it may reflect a read error. The identical CDR3 is also encoded by other nucleotide sequences in the sample. The V call is TRBV30, the J call TRBJ1-1, with TRBD1 identical over 9 bases. Germline V lookup: CDR1 GTSNPN, CDR2 SVGIG (reference sequence). The CDR3 length is 15 residues. Here the CDR3 reads CAWSKTGQGNTEAFF. DNA of the CDR3: TGTGCCTGGAGTAAGACGGGACAGGGAAACACTGAAGCCTTCTTT. Filled out from reference TRBV30 and TRBJ1-1, the complete variable domain reads SQTIHQWPATLVQPVGSPLSLECTVEGTSNPNLYWYRQAAGRGLQLLFYSVGIGQISSEVPQNLSASRPQDRQFILSSKKLLLSDSGFYLCAWSKTGQGNTEAFFGQGTRLTVV.

This clone was counted a few times. V gene TRBV4-3 combines with J gene TRBJ1-1; 7 bases align to TRBD1. Trimming removed 5 bases from V and 0 bases from J; junction bases left unmatched: 3. CDR3 length equals 14 residues. Germline V lookup: CDR1 LGHNA, CDR2 YSLEER. The CDR3 loop is CASSTGTVNTEAFF. The CDR3 DNA follows: TGCGCCAGCAGCACCGGGACAGTGAACACTGAAGCTTTCTTT.

The chain is built from TRBV6-6 and TRBJ2-7; D might be TRBD1 (8 bases). Germline CDR1 is MNHNY and CDR2 is SVGAGI (reference sequence). The germline V and J ends were trimmed by 3 bases and 1 base, with 16 bases remaining between them. The CDR3 loop spans 16 amino acids. In DNA form, the CDR3 reads TGTGCCAGCAGTTATTACGGACAGGGAGGGTCCTACGAGCAGTACTTC. This sequence encodes CASSYYGQGGSYEQYF.

Worth noting for this clone: The germline gene is not matched at one end of the junction; a read error may be the cause. Here the CDR3 reads CSVGLAGSYGQYF. As DNA, the CDR3 is TGCAGCGTGGGACTAGCGGGGAGCTACGGGCAGTACTTC. This chain joins TRBV29-1 and TRBJ2-7, with 13 bases fitting TRBD2. CDR1 and CDR2 (germline): SQVTM, ANQGSEA. CDR3 size: 13 residues.

V usage is TRBV10-3 and J usage is TRBJ1-5; 7 bases match TRBD1. CDR1 and CDR2 (germline): ENHRY, SYGVKD. This CDR3 has 12 amino acids. The junction had 2 bases not matched to a gene; V was cut back by 5 bases and J by 7 bases. The CDR3 region is CAISTGDQPQHF. The DNA for the CDR3 is TGTGCCATCAGTACAGGGGACCAGCCCCAGCATTTT.

The genes are TRBV5-1 and TRBJ2-7; 7 bases match TRBD1. This CDR3 has 17 residues. Per the germline V gene, CDR1 is SGHRS and CDR2 is YFSETQ. V was pared by 4 bases and J by 4 bases, with 17 bases of the junction left unmatched. Here the CDR3 DNA reads TGCGCCAGCAGCCCCCCCCTAACAGGGGACAAGGTTTACGAGCAGTACTTC. Amino acid sequence: CASSPPLTGDKVYEQYF. Based on the CDR3 plus reference TRBV5-1 and TRBJ2-7, the full variable domain is KAGVTQTPRYLIKTRGQQVTLSCSPISGHRSVSWYQQTPGQGLQFLFEYFSETQRNKGNFPGRFSGRQFSNSRSEMNVSTLELGDSALYLCASSPPLTGDKVYEQYFGPGTRLTVT.

The V gene is TRBV14, the J gene TRBJ2-5, with TRBD1 as a possible D gene (5 bases). The germline V gene encodes CDR1 SGHDN and CDR2 FVKESK. Trimming took 5 bases from V and 1 from J, leaving 14 bases between them. The CDR3 length is 15 residues. The CDR3 region has the DNA TGTGCCAGCAGCACCTCTGGGGCAGGCCAAGAGACCCAGTACTTC. It yields the protein CASSTSGAGQETQYF.

In DNA form, the CDR3 reads TGTGCCGGACGAGAGACCGGGACAGGGGGCGCAGATACGCAGTATTTT. This translates into CAGRETGTGGADTQYF. The chain has TRBV6-4 and TRBJ2-3; 12 nucleotides line up with TRBD1. V was clipped by 11 bases and J by 4 bases; unmatched bases: 13. Germline CDR1 and CDR2: MRHNA and SNTAGT. This CDR3 has 16 residues.

This chain uses TRBV5-4 with TRBJ2-7; perhaps TRBD2 as D (5 bases). V lost 0 bases to trimming and J lost 7 bases, with 11 bases between them. Germline V lookup: CDR1 SGHNT, CDR2 YYREEE (reference sequence). The CDR3 spans 13 residues. DNA of the CDR3: TGTGCCAGCAGCTTGGACCAAAGGAGGGAGCAGTACTTC. Its translation is CASSLDQRREQYF.

This chain uses TRBV30 with TRBJ2-3; perhaps TRBD2 as D (5 bases). Trimming cost V 5 bases and J 3 bases, with 9 bases left between them. This CDR3 spans 12 amino acids. Germline V gene data show CDR1 as GTSNPN and CDR2 as SVGIG (reference sequence). CDR3 sequence: CAWEGGTDTQYF. As DNA, the CDR3 is TGTGCCTGGGAGGGCGGAACAGATACGCAGTATTTT.

Here the CDR3 reads CASTIDPGRETQYF. In nucleotides, the CDR3 is TGTGCCAGCACCATAGACCCCGGTCGAGAGACCCAGTACTTC. This rearrangement joins TRBV28 to TRBJ2-5; D is uncertain. The germline V gene encodes CDR1 MDHEN and CDR2 SYDVKM. The CDR3 extends over 14 amino acids. V was pared by 7 bases and J by 4 bases, with 16 bases between.

This clone appeared a single time. This likely stems from a read error, as it lies one base from a far larger clone. This same CDR3 is encoded by further DNA sequences in the sample. The chain combines TRBV27 with TRBJ2-2, with D hard to call. Germline-derived CDR1 and CDR2 are MNHEY and SMNVEV (reference sequence). This CDR3 region has 13 residues. Trimming removed 2 bases from V and 5 bases from J, with 6 bases in between. CDR3 DNA sequence: TGTGCCAGCAGTTTAATGGAGACCGGGGAGCTGTTTTTT. Amino acids: CASSLMETGELFF.

As regards this clone: One end of the junction varies from germline; a read error may be responsible. The sample carries other DNA sequences with the same CDR3. This chain connects TRBV4-2 to TRBJ2-2; D possibly uses TRBD1 or TRBD2 (5 bases each). Germline CDR1 reads LGHNA; CDR2 reads YNFKEQ. This CDR3 spans 16 amino acids. CDR3 bases: TGTGCCAGCAGCCCACTCCCGGGACCTCACACCGGGGAGCTATTTTTT. As protein: CASSPLPGPHTGELFF.

The chain uses TRBV27 and TRBJ1-4; 11 bases align to TRBD1. V lost 7 bases, J lost 10 bases, and 8 bases stayed unmatched. The CDR3 has 14 amino acids. Germline V gene data show CDR1 as MNHEY and CDR2 as SMNVEV (reference sequence). The CDR3 nucleotides read TGTGCCAGCACCTGGGGACAGGGGGGCGGAAAACTGTTTTTT. Encoded protein: CASTWGQGGGKLFF.

This clone was observed once. The gene calls are TRBV7-2 and TRBJ2-7; 8 bases are a match to TRBD2. Germline V lookup: CDR1 SGHTA, CDR2 FQGNSA. Trimming at V came to 1 base and at J to 3 bases, leaving 8 bases not matched to a gene. The length of the CDR3 is 16 residues. CDR3 sequence (DNA): TGTGCCAGCAGCTTAGTTCGGCTAGCGGGCTACTACGAGCAGTACTTC. It encodes CASSLVRLAGYYEQYF.

The chain carries TRBV27 and TRBJ1-2; D is unresolved. From germline, CDR1 is MNHEY and CDR2 SMNVEV (reference sequence). The CDR3 contains 14 residues. Trimming took off 0 bases at V and 3 bases at J, with 8 bases between the two ends. CDR3 in DNA: TGTGCCAGCAGTTTATCAGACGCAGACTATGGCTACACCTTC. As protein: CASSLSDADYGYTF.

This clone has ten or more counts. This chain connects TRBV5-1 to TRBJ2-3; TRBD1 matches 7 bases. V was pared by 2 bases and J by 2 bases, with 5 bases of the junction left unmatched. The CDR3 spans 15 residues. Looked up from germline, CDR1 is SGHRS and CDR2 is YFSETQ. CDR3 loop: CASSFRDRLTDTQYF. CDR3 sequence (DNA): TGCGCCAGCAGCTTCCGGGACAGACTCACAGATACGCAGTATTTT. Together with reference TRBV5-1 and TRBJ2-3, the CDR3 gives the full variable domain: KAGVTQTPRYLIKTRGQQVTLSCSPISGHRSVSWYQQTPGQGLQFLFEYFSETQRNKGNFPGRFSGRQFSNSRSEMNVSTLELGDSALYLCASSFRDRLTDTQYFGPGTRLTVL.

Regarding this clone: Other DNA sequences in this specimen translate into the identical CDR3. This sequence joins TRBV18 and TRBJ1-5, with 7 bases aligning to TRBD1. Germline CDR1 is KGHSH and CDR2 is LQKENI. V lost 5 bases and J lost 11; bases outside the gene matches: 21. There are 17 residues in the CDR3. The DNA of the CDR3 is TGTGCCAGCTCATCTACTAGGCCGGGACAGAGTATTTGGGCCCAGCATTTT. Translated, it gives CASSSTRPGQSIWAQHF.

The CDR3 reads CSSRLGHEQFF. The CDR3 DNA reads TGCAGCTCTCGACTAGGGCATGAGCAGTTCTTC. The rearrangement joins TRBV29-1 to TRBJ2-1; perhaps TRBD2 as D (6 bases). Germline assignment: CDR1 SQVTM and CDR2 ANQGSEA. V was pared by 8 bases and J by 8 bases, with 13 bases between. This CDR3 is 11 amino acids long.

A remark on this clone: It is likely a read error: a sequence one base away is far more abundant. The chain recombines TRBV29-1 with TRBJ1-3; D is unresolved. The CDR3 loop spans 13 amino acids. Germline loops: CDR1 SQVTM, CDR2 ANQGSEA. The DNA of the CDR3 is TGCAGCGGTGGTAGGGCAGACGGAAACACCATACATTTT. This codes for CSGGRADGNTIHF.

The chain uses TRBV5-4 and TRBJ2-7, with 8 bases that match TRBD2. The better agreement between TRBJ2-5 and the DNA end casts doubt on the J call. This CDR3 contains 13 residues. The germline gives CDR1 SGHNT, CDR2 YYREEE (reference sequence). This chain's CDR3 is CASQSGSRKTQYF. Here the CDR3 DNA reads TGTGCCAGCCAGAGCGGGAGCAGGAAGACCCAGTACTTC.

This chain links TRBV11-1 with TRBJ2-7; D might be TRBD1 or TRBD2, each matching 5 bases. This CDR3 has 13 residues. Per the germline V gene, CDR1 is SGHAT and CDR2 is FQDESV (reference sequence). V lost 5 bases and J lost 7, with 15 bases in between. The CDR3 protein is CASSPYRSGEQYF. The CDR3 DNA reads as TGTGCCAGCAGCCCTTACAGGAGCGGTGAGCAGTACTTC.

V is TRBV16 and J is TRBJ1-3; D remains unclear. Germline CDR1 and CDR2: KGHSY and FQNENV. The V end was cut by 4 bases, the J end by 0 bases, with 13 bases between. This CDR3 region has 16 residues. The CDR3 is CASSLLYGNSGNTIYF. CDR3 DNA sequence: TGTGCCAGCAGCCTCTTGTATGGGAACTCTGGAAACACCATATATTTT.

The gene calls are TRBV6-5 and TRBJ2-7, with D perhaps matching TRBD2 (5 bases). V shed 7 bases and J shed 3 bases, with 16 bases lying between them. Germline-derived CDR1 and CDR2 are MNHEY and SVGAGI. This CDR3 has 14 amino acids. In DNA form, the CDR3 reads TGTGCCAGCATTCTACAGCAACGGGGCTACGAGCAGTACTTC. This encodes CASILQQRGYEQYF.

This clone is a singleton in its sample. The rearrangement uses TRBV7-6 and TRBJ2-3, with 16 bases fitting TRBD2. Germline V gene data show CDR1 as SGHVS and CDR2 as FNYEAQ. The CDR3 is 17 amino acids. J was trimmed by 6 bases and V by 5 bases; bases with no gene match: 8. The CDR3 region is CASSRGLAGGPGDTQYF. The CDR3 region has the DNA TGTGCCAGCAGCAGGGGACTAGCGGGAGGGCCCGGCGATACGCAGTATTTT.

V gene TRBV27 combines with J gene TRBJ2-1; 7 positions match TRBD1. Per germline, CDR1 MNHEY and CDR2 SMNVEV (reference sequence). The CDR3 is made up of 14 amino acids. With 4 bases clipped from V and 0 bases from J, the junction kept 0 bases outside the gene matches. CDR3 nucleotides: TGTGCCAGCAGTTACAGGGGCTCCTACAATGAGCAGTTCTTC. It translates to CASSYRGSYNEQFF.